This TCR beta chain derives from a study of spatial heterogeneity in lung cancer. The wider study: The 72 donors had untreated early-stage non-small cell lung cancer. Sequenced were any available follow-up PBMC samples, which had been obtained a median of approximately 23 months after resection.

This clonotype was seen a few times. J lost 6 bases, V lost 4 bases, and 8 bases had no gene match. The CDR3 consists of 15 residues. Germline V lookup: CDR1 SGHRS, CDR2 YFSETQ. Noted time point: blood at routine non-recurrence follow-up after resection. Unsorted whole RNA samples from tumor, nontumor lung or frozen PBMC were sequenced. TCRdb re-derived calls from the 5' RACE reads in MiXCR, one entry per CDR3 protein. Here the sample spans around 98,000 distinct CDR3 sequences, approximately 19% being singletons. The rearrangement uses TRBV5-1 and TRBJ2-3; 10 bases match TRBD1. The specimen was PBMCs, collected at follow-up. The TCR sequence derives from a male donor with early-stage non-small cell lung cancer. This CDR3 reads CASSPGQGHRDTQYF. The CDR3 DNA is TGCGCCAGCAGCCCGGGACAGGGGCATCGGGATACGCAGTATTTT. The whole variable domain, remainder taken from reference TRBV5-1 and TRBJ2-3, is KAGVTQTPRYLIKTRGQQVTLSCSPISGHRSVSWYQQTPGQGLQFLFEYFSETQRNKGNFPGRFSGRQFSNSRSEMNVSTLELGDSALYLCASSPGQGHRDTQYFGPGTRLTVL.